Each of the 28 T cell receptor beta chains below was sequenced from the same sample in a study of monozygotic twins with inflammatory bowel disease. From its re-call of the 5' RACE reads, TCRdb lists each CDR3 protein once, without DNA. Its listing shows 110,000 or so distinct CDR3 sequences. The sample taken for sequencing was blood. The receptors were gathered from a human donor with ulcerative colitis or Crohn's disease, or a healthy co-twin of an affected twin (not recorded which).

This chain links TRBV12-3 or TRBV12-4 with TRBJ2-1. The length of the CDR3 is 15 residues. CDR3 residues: CASSSRFSSYNEQFF.

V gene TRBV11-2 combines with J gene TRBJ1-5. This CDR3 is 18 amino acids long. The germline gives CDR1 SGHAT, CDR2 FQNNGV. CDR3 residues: CASSSPLGTGTSNQPQHF. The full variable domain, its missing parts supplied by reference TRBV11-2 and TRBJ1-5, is EAGVAQSPRYKIIEKRQSVAFWCNPISGHATLYWYQQILGQGPKLLIQFQNNGVVDDSQLPKDRFSAERLKGVDSTLKIQPAKLEDSAVYLCASSSPLGTGTSNQPQHFGDGTRLSIL.

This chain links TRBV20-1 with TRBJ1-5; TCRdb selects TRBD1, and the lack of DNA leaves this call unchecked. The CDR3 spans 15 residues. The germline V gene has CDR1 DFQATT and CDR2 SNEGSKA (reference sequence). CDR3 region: CSAETGQGSNQPQHF.

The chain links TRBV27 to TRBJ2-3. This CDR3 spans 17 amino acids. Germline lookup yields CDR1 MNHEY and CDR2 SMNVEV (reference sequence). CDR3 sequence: CASSLSGEVASTDTQYF.

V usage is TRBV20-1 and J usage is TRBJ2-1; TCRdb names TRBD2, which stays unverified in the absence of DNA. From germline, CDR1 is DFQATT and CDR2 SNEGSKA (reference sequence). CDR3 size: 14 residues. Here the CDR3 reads CSARWASGGNEQFF.

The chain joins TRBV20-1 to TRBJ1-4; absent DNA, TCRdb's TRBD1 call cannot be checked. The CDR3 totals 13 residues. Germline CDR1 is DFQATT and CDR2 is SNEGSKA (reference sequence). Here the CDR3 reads CSAPQRTVEKLFF.

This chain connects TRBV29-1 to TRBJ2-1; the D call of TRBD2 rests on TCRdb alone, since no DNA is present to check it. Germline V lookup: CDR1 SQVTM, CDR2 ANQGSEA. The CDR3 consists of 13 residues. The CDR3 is CSWTGIHYNEQFF.

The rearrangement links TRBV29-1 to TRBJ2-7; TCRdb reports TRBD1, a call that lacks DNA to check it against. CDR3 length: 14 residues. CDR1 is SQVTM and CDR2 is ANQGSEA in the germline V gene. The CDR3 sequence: CSVEPTAYTRVQYF.

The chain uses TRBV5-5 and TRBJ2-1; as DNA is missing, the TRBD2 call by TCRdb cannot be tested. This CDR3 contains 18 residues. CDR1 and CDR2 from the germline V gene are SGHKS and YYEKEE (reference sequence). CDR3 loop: CASSLTGTSGGTYNEQFF. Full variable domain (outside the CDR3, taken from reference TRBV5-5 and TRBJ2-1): DAGVTQSPTHLIKTRGQQVTLRCSPISGHKSVSWYQQVLGQGPQFIFQYYEKEERGRGNFPDRFSARQFPNYSSELNVNALLLGDSALYLCASSLTGTSGGTYNEQFFGPGTRLTVL.

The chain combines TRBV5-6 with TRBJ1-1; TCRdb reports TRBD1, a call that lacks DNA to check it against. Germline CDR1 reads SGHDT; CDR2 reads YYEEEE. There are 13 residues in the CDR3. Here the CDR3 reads CASNRGRNTEAFF.

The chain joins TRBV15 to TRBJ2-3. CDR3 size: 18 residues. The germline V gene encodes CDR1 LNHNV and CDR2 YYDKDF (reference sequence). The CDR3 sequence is CATSRVGRLYVSTDTQYF.

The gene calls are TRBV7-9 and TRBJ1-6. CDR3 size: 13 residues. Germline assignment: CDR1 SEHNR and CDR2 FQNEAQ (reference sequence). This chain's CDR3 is CASSLDSNSPLHF.

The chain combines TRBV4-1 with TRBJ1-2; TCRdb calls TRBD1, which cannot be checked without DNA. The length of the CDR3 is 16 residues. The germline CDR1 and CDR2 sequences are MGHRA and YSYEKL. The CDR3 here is CASSQRGQGPNYGYTF.

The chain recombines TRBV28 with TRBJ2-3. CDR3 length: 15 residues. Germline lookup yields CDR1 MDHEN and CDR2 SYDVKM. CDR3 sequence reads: CASRPQTRPTDTQYF.

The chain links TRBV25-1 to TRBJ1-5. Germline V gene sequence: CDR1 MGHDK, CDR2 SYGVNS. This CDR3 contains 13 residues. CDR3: CASSDGSYQPQHF.

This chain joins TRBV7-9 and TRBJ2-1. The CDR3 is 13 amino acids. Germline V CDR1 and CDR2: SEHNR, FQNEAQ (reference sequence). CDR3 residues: CASSLAGLGEQFF.

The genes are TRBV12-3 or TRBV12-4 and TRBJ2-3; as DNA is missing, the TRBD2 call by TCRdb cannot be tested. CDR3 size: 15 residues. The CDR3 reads CASSFIAGVTDTQYF.

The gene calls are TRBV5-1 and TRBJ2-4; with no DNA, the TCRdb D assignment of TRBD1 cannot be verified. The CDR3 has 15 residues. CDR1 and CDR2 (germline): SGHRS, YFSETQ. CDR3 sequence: CASSLETGWKNIQYF.

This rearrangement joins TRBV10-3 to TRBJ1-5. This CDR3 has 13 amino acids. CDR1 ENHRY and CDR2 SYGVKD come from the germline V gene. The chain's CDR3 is CAIAEDGDQPQHF.

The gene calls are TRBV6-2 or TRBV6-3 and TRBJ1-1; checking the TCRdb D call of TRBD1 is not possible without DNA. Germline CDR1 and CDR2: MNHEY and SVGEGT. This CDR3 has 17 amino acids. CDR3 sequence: CASSYTHYREGDTEAFF.

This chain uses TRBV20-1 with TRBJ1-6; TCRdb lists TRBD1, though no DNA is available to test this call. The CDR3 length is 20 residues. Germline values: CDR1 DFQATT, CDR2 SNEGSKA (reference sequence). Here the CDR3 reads CSAQTAPTGRVDSYNSPLHF.

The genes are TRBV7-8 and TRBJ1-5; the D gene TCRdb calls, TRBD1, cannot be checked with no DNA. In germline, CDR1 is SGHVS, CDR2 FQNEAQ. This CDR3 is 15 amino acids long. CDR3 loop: CASSSVGARNQPQHF.

CDR3: CATSRDKIGGIEQPQHF. The chain employs TRBV15 and TRBJ1-5; no DNA is available, so the TRBD1 call from TCRdb remains unchecked. Looked up from germline, CDR1 is LNHNV and CDR2 is YYDKDF (reference sequence). The CDR3 runs 17 residues.

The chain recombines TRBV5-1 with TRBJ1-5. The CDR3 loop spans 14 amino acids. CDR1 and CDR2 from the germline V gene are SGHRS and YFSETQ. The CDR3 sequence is CASSLDGFNQPQHF.

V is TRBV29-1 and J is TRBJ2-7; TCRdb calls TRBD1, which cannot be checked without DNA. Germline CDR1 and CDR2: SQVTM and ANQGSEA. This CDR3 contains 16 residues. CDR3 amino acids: CSVVGDRVQSSYEQYF.

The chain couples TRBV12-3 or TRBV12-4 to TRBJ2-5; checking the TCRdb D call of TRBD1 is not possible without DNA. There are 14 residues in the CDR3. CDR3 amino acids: CASSSRTGEETQYF.

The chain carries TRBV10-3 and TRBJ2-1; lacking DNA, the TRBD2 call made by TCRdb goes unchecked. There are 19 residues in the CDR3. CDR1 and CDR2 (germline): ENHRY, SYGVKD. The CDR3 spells CAISTTTGTKTNSYNEQFF.

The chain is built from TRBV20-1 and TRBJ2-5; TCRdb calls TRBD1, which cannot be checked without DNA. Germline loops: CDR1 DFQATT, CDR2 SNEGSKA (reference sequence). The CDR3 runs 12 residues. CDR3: CSAPDRGGTQYF.